Listed here is a single TCR beta chain. The protocol was immunoSEQ multiplex PCR, while the TCRdb copy is restricted to in-frame clones and leaves out a portion. The sample carries about 92,000 clones, almost 95% recorded once. The sample is drawn from a study of T cell changes during pregnancy in multiple sclerosis. CDR3 length: 14 residues. CDR1 is MNHNY and CDR2 is SVGAGI in the germline V gene (reference sequence). Trimming removed 2 bases from V and 8 bases from J; junction bases left unmatched: 3. The input for sequencing was peripheral blood, taken in the first trimester of pregnancy. The chain employs TRBV6-6 and TRBJ2-1; 10 bases are shared with TRBD1. This TCR was recovered from a female donor with multiple sclerosis, enrolled in a pregnancy study. CDR3 sequence: CASSYMTGGDEQFF. The CDR3 DNA is TGTGCCAGCAGTTACATGACAGGGGGCGATGAGCAGTTCTTC.